This T cell receptor (beta chain) was identified during a study of blood T cell repertoires in COVID-19. Turning to the study itself: The study drew acute and convalescent COVID-19 samples from the United States, Italy and Spain. In each case, the material was cDNA or gDNA derived from T cells, B-cell-depleted T cells, or PBMCs.

The Seattle site enrolled patients during active infection and followed them longitudinally. Original handling: For nucleated cells, counts were estimated from reference gene primer amplification. TCRdb keeps only in-frame clones here, not all; method: immunoSEQ multiplex PCR. The V and J calls and the clone size are those of that table, but D and trimming were determined from the DNA. This repertoire shows 300,000 to 450,000 clones, 70% to 90% found once; its top ten account for roughly 10%. This clone has just a few counts. This CDR3 is 14 amino acids long. Germline CDR1 is MNHEY and CDR2 is SVGAGI. The junction had 6 bases not matched to a gene; V was cut back by 4 bases and J by 6 bases.

Specimen: peripheral blood. The J gene is TRBJ2-7, the V gene TRBV6-5; 10 positions agree with TRBD1. This TCR came from a woman between 25 and 40 years old with COVID-19, enrolled during active disease. The CDR3 sequence is CASSFPGTGVEQYF. Written as DNA, the CDR3 is TGTGCCAGCAGTTTCCCCGGGACAGGGGTCGAGCAGTACTTC.